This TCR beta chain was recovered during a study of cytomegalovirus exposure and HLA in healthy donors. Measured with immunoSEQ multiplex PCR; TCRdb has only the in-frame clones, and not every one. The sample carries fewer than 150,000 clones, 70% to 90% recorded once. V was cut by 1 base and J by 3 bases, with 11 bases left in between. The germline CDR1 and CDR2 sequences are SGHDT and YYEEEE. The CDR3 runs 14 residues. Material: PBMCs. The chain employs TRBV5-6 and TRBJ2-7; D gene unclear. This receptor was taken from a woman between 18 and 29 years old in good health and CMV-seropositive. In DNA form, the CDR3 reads TGTGCCAGCAGCTTGTTATCAGGCTTCTACGAGCAGTACTTC. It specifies CASSLLSGFYEQYF.